What follows are 25 T cell receptor beta chains derived from one specimen sequenced in a study of T-cell reconstitution after alpha-beta-depleted transplantation in children. Preparation of the TCRbeta library used unique molecular identifiers. TCRdb used MiXCR to reprocess the PCR reads, holding one entry per CDR3 protein. The sample contains about 240,000 distinct CDR3 sequences, more than 10% of which appear only once. Source: PBMCs from the stem cell graft donor, taken from the stem cell graft. All receptors come from a human donor who donated a stem cell graft to a child with acute lymphoblastic leukemia.

The chain joins TRBV7-6 to TRBJ1-1, with D perhaps matching TRBD1 (5 bases). CDR1 is SGHVS and CDR2 is FNYEAQ in the germline V gene. Trimming shortened V by 0 bases and J by 4 bases, and 9 bases separated the two germline ends. This CDR3 has 14 amino acids. CDR3 sequence (DNA): TGTGCCAGCAGCTTAGCAATGGGGGGCACTGAAGCTTTCTTT. Encoded protein: CASSLAMGGTEAFF.

The V call is TRBV5-4, the J call TRBJ1-2; D not resolved. The V gene's germline CDR1 is SGHNT and CDR2 YYREEE (reference sequence). This CDR3 contains 15 residues. Trimming removed 0 bases from V and 4 bases from J, with 13 bases in between. The CDR3 sequence: CASSLEPWWSYGYTF. The CDR3 nucleotides are TGTGCCAGCAGCTTGGAACCTTGGTGGTCCTATGGCTACACCTTC. The entire variable domain, with the rest obtained from reference TRBV5-4 and TRBJ1-2, is as follows: ETGVTQSPTHLIKTRGQQVTLRCSSQSGHNTVSWYQQALGQGPQFIFQYYREEENGRGNFPPRFSGLQFPNYSSELNVNALELDDSALYLCASSLEPWWSYGYTFGSGTRLTVV.

In this sample, this clonotype turned up a few times. The chain joins TRBV18 to TRBJ2-7, with D uncertain. The CDR3 covers 13 residues. CDR1 is KGHSH and CDR2 is LQKENI in the germline V gene. V was pared by 3 bases and J by 5 bases, with 11 bases between. DNA of the CDR3: TGTGCCAGCTCACCGGACCACGAAGACGAGCAGTACTTC. Translated, it gives CASSPDHEDEQYF. Full variable domain (missing parts from reference TRBV18 and TRBJ2-7): NAGVMQNPRHLVRRRGQEARLRCSPMKGHSHVYWYRQLPEEGLKFMVYLQKENIIDESGMPKERFSAEFPKEGPSILRIQQVVRGDSAAYFCASSPDHEDEQYFGPGTRLTVT.

At least ten counts were recorded for this clonotype. This chain connects TRBV7-2 to TRBJ1-1; D gene uncertain. The germline V gene encodes CDR1 SGHTA and CDR2 FQGNSA. The CDR3 consists of 13 residues. V lost 5 bases and J lost 2, with 9 bases in between. The CDR3 bases are TGTGCCAGCAGCCCTTACATTAACACTGAAGCTTTCTTT. This encodes CASSPYINTEAFF.

Ten or more counts support this clonotype. The chain has TRBV5-1 and TRBJ2-7, with 9 bases matching TRBD2. The length of the CDR3 is 16 residues. CDR1 is SGHRS, CDR2 YFSETQ, per germline. The junction had 11 bases not matched to a gene; V was cut back by 3 bases and J by 4 bases. The DNA for the CDR3 is TGCGCCAGCAGCTCGGACCCAGCGGGGGGACTATACGAGCAGTACTTC. It codes for CASSSDPAGGLYEQYF.

Worth noting for this clonotype: With a much larger clone just one base away, this may be a read error. The chain joins TRBV7-8 to TRBJ2-3; the match to TRBD2 covers 7 bases. The V and J ends lost 7 bases and 4 bases, in that order; junction bases with no gene match: 14. The germline gives CDR1 SGHVS, CDR2 FQNEAQ. The length of the CDR3 is 16 residues. In nucleotides, the CDR3 is TGTGCCAGCAACCCAGTCGCTAGCGGTAGCTCAGATACGCAGTATTTT. This codes for CASNPVASGSSDTQYF.

This clonotype was counted ten times or more. The rearrangement joins TRBV6-2 or TRBV6-3 to TRBJ2-2; D gene unclear. The V gene lost 6 bases and the J gene lost 5 bases, with 19 bases spanning the gap. Looked up from germline, CDR1 is MNHEY and CDR2 is SVGEGT. The CDR3 has 16 residues. The chain's CDR3 is CASRALSRPETGELFF. CDR3 DNA: TGTGCCAGCAGAGCCCTTAGTAGACCTGAAACCGGGGAGCTGTTTTTT.

This clonotype appeared many times. The gene calls are TRBV5-1 and TRBJ1-5; 10 bases agree with TRBD1. The length of the CDR3 is 14 residues. The ends lost 2 bases at V and 7 bases at J; junction bases unmatched: 3. Germline assignment: CDR1 SGHRS and CDR2 YFSETQ. This chain's CDR3 is CASSLGQGGQPQHF. As DNA, the CDR3 is TGCGCCAGCAGCTTAGGACAGGGGGGCCAGCCCCAGCATTTT.

At least ten counts were recorded for this clonotype. The chain employs TRBV20-1 and TRBJ2-7; D is possibly TRBD1 (5 bases). CDR1 is DFQATT and CDR2 is SNEGSKA in the germline V gene (reference sequence). The CDR3 sequence is 15 residues long. Trimming left V 0 bases short and J 7 bases short, with 19 bases between. CDR3 amino acids: CSARDIRDSFREQYF. The CDR3 nucleotides are TGCAGTGCTAGAGATATAAGAGACAGCTTTCGAGAGCAGTACTTC.

This chain connects TRBV4-2 to TRBJ2-2, with D perhaps TRBD2 (5 bases). Germline assignment: CDR1 LGHNA and CDR2 YNFKEQ. V was trimmed by 7 bases and J by 4 bases, leaving 10 bases between them. CDR3 length: 13 residues. The CDR3 reads CASTSGITGELFF. The CDR3 DNA sequence: TGTGCCAGCACCTCGGGAATCACCGGGGAGCTGTTTTTT.

This clonotype was detected ten times or more. The chain carries TRBV6-6 and TRBJ2-7; D unclear. The CDR3 is 13 amino acids. V gave up 7 bases and J gave up 2 bases, with 12 bases separating them. CDR1 is MNHNY and CDR2 is SVGAGI in the germline V gene (reference sequence). CDR3 amino acids: CASNPGPAYEQYF. The CDR3 bases are TGTGCCAGCAACCCCGGACCTGCCTACGAGCAGTACTTC.

This clonotype was seen repeatedly, ten times or more. The chain joins TRBV25-1 to TRBJ2-5, with TRBD2 matching 13 bases. Per germline, CDR1 MGHDK and CDR2 SYGVNS. CDR3 length equals 18 residues. Trimming cost V 1 base and J 5 bases; bases outside gene matches: 10. Written as DNA, the CDR3 is TGTGCCAGCAGTGAATTTACTAGCGGGAGGGGTCGTCGCGAGACCCAGTACTTC. Protein product: CASSEFTSGRGRRETQYF.

Ten or more counts support this clonotype. The chain carries TRBV29-1 and TRBJ1-1; D gene ambiguous. The V gene lost 3 bases and the J gene lost 4 bases, with 6 bases spanning the gap. Germline assignment: CDR1 SQVTM and CDR2 ANQGSEA. The length of the CDR3 is 11 residues. CDR3 region: CSVDDATEAFF. CDR3 coding DNA: TGCAGCGTTGACGACGCCACTGAAGCTTTCTTT. Filled out from reference TRBV29-1 and TRBJ1-1, the complete variable domain reads SAVISQKPSRDICQRGTSLTIQCQVDSQVTMMFWYRQQPGQSLTLIATANQGSEATYESGFVIDKFPISRPNLTFSTLTVSNMSPEDSSIYLCSVDDATEAFFGQGTRLTVV.

This clonotype was detected many times. V usage is TRBV6-4 and J usage is TRBJ2-3, with TRBD2 as a possible D gene (6 bases). Germline V gene sequence: CDR1 MRHNA, CDR2 SNTAGT. The CDR3 runs 14 residues. The V and J ends lost 3 bases and 4 bases respectively, with 11 bases between them. DNA for the CDR3: TGTGCCAGCAGTGAGATCGGGAGCGCAGATACGCAGTATTTT. It codes for CASSEIGSADTQYF.

This clonotype was found many times. The V gene is TRBV6-1, the J gene TRBJ1-1; D uncertain. The CDR3 consists of 12 residues. V was clipped by 5 bases and J by 7 bases, with 11 bases between them. CDR1 MNHNS and CDR2 SASEGT come from the germline V gene. The CDR3 coding sequence is TGTGCCAGCAGTAAAAGGACCCTTGAAGCTTTCTTT. It specifies CASSKRTLEAFF.

This clonotype was found many times. The chain carries TRBV5-1 and TRBJ2-5; no definite D call. The CDR3 is made up of 14 amino acids. Germline CDR1 SGHRS, CDR2 YFSETQ. V was clipped by 7 bases and J by 2 bases, with 15 bases between them. Written as DNA, the CDR3 is TGCGCCAGCTTTCAGACACCGGATCAAGAGACCCAGTACTTC. Amino acid sequence: CASFQTPDQETQYF.

The chain recombines TRBV3-1 with TRBJ2-1; D assignment may be TRBD1 or TRBD2 (5 bases each). With 3 bases removed from V and 6 bases from J, the gap between germline ends came to 15 bases. This CDR3 has 15 residues. The germline gives CDR1 LGHDT, CDR2 YNNKEL (reference sequence). The CDR3 nucleotides are TGTGCCAGCAGCCATCAGGGACCGGTTCTCAATGAGCAGTTCTTC. Translated, it gives CASSHQGPVLNEQFF.

This clonotype showed up many times. The genes are TRBV2 and TRBJ1-5; D gene uncertain. The CDR3 contains 13 residues. V was cut by 10 bases and J by 5 bases, with 15 bases left in between. Germline assignment: CDR1 SNHLY and CDR2 FYNNEI. CDR3 sequence reads: CATSNEWDQPQHF. The DNA of the CDR3 is TGTGCCACCAGCAACGAGTGGGATCAGCCCCAGCATTTT. The whole variable domain, remainder taken from reference TRBV2 and TRBJ1-5, is EPEVTQTPSHQVTQMGQEVILRCVPISNHLYFYWYRQILGQKVEFLVSFYNNEISEKSEIFDDQFSVERPDGSNFTLKIRSTKLEDSAMYFCATSNEWDQPQHFGDGTRLSIL.

This clonotype was detected ten times or more. The CDR3 sequence: CASSPTARATNEKLFF. The CDR3 DNA sequence: TGTGCCAGCAGTCCCACGGCGAGGGCAACTAATGAAAAACTGTTTTTT. The chain employs TRBV12-3 or TRBV12-4 and TRBJ1-4; no definite D call. The CDR3 sequence is 16 residues long. The V end was cut by 5 bases, the J end by 0 bases, with 13 bases between.

The chain recombines TRBV28 with TRBJ2-2, with a possible D match to TRBD2 (6 bases). Trimming removed 4 bases at V and 6 bases at J, with 24 bases between. The CDR3 sequence is 18 residues long. The germline V gene has CDR1 MDHEN and CDR2 SYDVKM. The CDR3 nucleotides read TGTGCCAGCAGTTCACGAGCACGGGGCGGGGTGTCGGCCGGGGAGCTGTTTTTT. Translating gives CASSSRARGGVSAGELFF.

In regard to this clonotype: This sequence may be a read error, since a much larger clone differs from it by one base. This rearrangement joins TRBV10-3 to TRBJ1-5; 9 positions match TRBD1. The CDR3 is 15 amino acids. Germline V gene sequence: CDR1 ENHRY, CDR2 SYGVKD. The CDR3 bases are TGTGCCATCAGCGGACAGGGGAGAGGCAATCAGCTCCAGCATTTT. Translation: CAISGQGRGNQLQHF.

This clonotype was recorded many times. The chain is built from TRBV5-1 and TRBJ2-2; D is possibly TRBD2 (5 bases). The germline CDR1 and CDR2 sequences are SGHRS and YFSETQ. This CDR3 spans 15 amino acids. Between the trimmed V and J ends, which lost 0 bases and 0 bases, there was a span of 6 bases. The CDR3 bases are TGCGCCAGCAGCTTGGCGGGGTCGAACACCGGGGAGCTGTTTTTT. This translates into CASSLAGSNTGELFF.

The chain couples TRBV5-1 to TRBJ1-5, with TRBD1 matching over 10 bases. The CDR3 is 20 residues long. The germline V gene encodes CDR1 SGHRS and CDR2 YFSETQ. V shed 0 bases, J shed 0 bases, and the junction held 12 bases outside the gene matches. Written as DNA, the CDR3 is TGCGCCAGCAGCTTGGCCCCCCCAGGGACAGGGGCTTATAGCAATCAGCCCCAGCATTTT. This codes for CASSLAPPGTGAYSNQPQHF.

The chain has TRBV28 and TRBJ1-5; TRBD1 matches at 9 bases. The germline V gene has CDR1 MDHEN and CDR2 SYDVKM. Unmatched junction bases numbered 8, after V lost 5 bases and J lost 3 bases. The CDR3 is 16 residues long. This chain's CDR3 is CASSPGTGNFNQPQHF. Written as DNA, the CDR3 is TGTGCCAGCAGTCCCGGGACAGGGAATTTCAATCAGCCCCAGCATTTT. The full variable domain, in which reference TRBV28 and TRBJ1-5 provide the parts outside the CDR3, is DVKVTQSSRYLVKRTGEKVFLECVQDMDHENMFWYRQDPGLGLRLIYFSYDVKMKEKGDIPEGYSVSREKKERFSLILESASTNQTSMYLCASSPGTGNFNQPQHFGDGTRLSIL.

This clonotype was detected many times. This chain connects TRBV12-3 or TRBV12-4 to TRBJ1-1, with D possibly matching TRBD1 (5 bases). The CDR3 contains 11 residues. V was clipped by 6 bases and J by 8 bases, with 10 bases between them. In DNA form, the CDR3 reads TGTGCCAGCAGCGTGACAGCCGAAGCTTTCTTT. Translated: CASSVTAEAFF.